The following is a T cell receptor (beta chain) sequence with its context. What it binds is unknown. The data are from a study of Graves' ophthalmopathy and Graves' hyperthyroidism. Study-wide results and caveats: Blood samples also showed most expanded thyroid clonotypes exceeding 0.001 frequency. Cross-validated, the 13-signature model showed 87.88%/81.08% sensitivity/specificity, and 80%/75% in the test set.

Amplification of the TCR beta CDR3 regions used RNA transcripts (as template). Investigators did first-round RT-PCR with HTBI primers, then second-round multiplex PCR. TCRdb re-derived calls from the multiplex PCR reads in MiXCR, one entry per CDR3 protein. The top ten clones hold 4.7% of a sample with tens of thousands of distinct CDR3 sequences, roughly half of them seen once. The CDR3 is made up of 15 amino acids. CDR1 and CDR2 from the germline V gene are SGHVS and FNYEAQ. The germline V and J ends were trimmed by 3 bases and 2 bases, with 14 bases remaining between them. The V gene is TRBV7-6, the J gene TRBJ2-7; D is ambiguous. The sequence was collected from an adult woman with Graves' ophthalmopathy. Sequencing input: peripheral blood. The CDR3 here is CASSLLVAVTYEQYF. The CDR3 nucleotides are TGTGCCAGCAGCTTGCTAGTCGCAGTAACCTACGAGCAGTACTTC. The entire variable domain, with the rest obtained from reference TRBV7-6 and TRBJ2-7, is as follows: GAGVSQSPRYKVTKRGQDVALRCDPISGHVSLYWYRQALGQGPEFLTYFNYEAQQDKSGLPNDRFSAERPEGSISTLTIQRTEQRDSAMYRCASSLLVAVTYEQYFGPGTRLTVT.